The rows below give T cell receptor beta chains drawn from one sample of a study of blood T cell repertoires in COVID-19. The assay was immunoSEQ multiplex PCR, and TCRdb's table has in-frame clones only and misses some. The sample carries about 140,000 clones, about four fifths recorded once. Sequenced: peripheral blood. The receptor source for this set is a man older than 75 with acute or convalescent COVID-19. Both conserved end residues are part of each CDR3. D genes are given only for firm matches. The size of a clone is reported for some rows only, either as once, few or many, or as a class for expanded clones.

>TRBV29-1|-|14|-|TRBJ2-7
TGCAGCGTTGGGGGCTCAACACAAACCTACGAGCAGTACTTC
CSVGGSTQTYEQYF
>TRBV5-4|-|17|TRBD2|TRBJ2-2
TGTGCCAGCAGCCAGGGACTAGCGGGGGCCAACACCGGGGAGCTGTTTTTT
CASSQGLAGANTGELFF
>TRBV30|-|14|TRBD1|TRBJ2-3
TGTGCCTGGAGCCAGGGACAGGGGCAAGATACGCAGTATTTT
CAWSQGQGQDTQYF
>TRBV5-4|few|15|-|TRBJ1-4
TGTGCCAGCAGCTTGGGGGGCGCTCTAAATGAAAAACTGTTTTTT
CASSLGGALNEKLFF
>TRBV20-1|few|14|TRBD1|TRBJ1-5
TGCAGTGCTAGTCGACAGGGTCTAAGTCAGCCCCAGCATTTT
CSASRQGLSQPQHF
>TRBV7-9|-|15|TRBD1|TRBJ1-4
TGTGCCAGCAGTCCGACAGGGGGCGCAGGGGAAAAACTGTTTTTT
CASSPTGGAGEKLFF
>TRBV28|-|14|-|TRBJ1-2
TGTGCCAGCAAAACGGGGGGGTCTGACTATGGCTACACCTTC
CASKTGGSDYGYTF
>TRBV4-3|-|15|TRBD1|TRBJ2-3
TGCGCCAGCAGCAAACAGGGGGGATCCACAGATACGCAGTATTTT
CASSKQGGSTDTQYF
>TRBV3-1/TRBV3-2|few|16|-|TRBJ2-2
TGTGCCAGCAGCCAAGGTACCCAGCGCGGTCCCGGGGAGCTGTTTTTT
CASSQGTQRGPGELFF
>TRBV5-4|few|14|TRBD1|TRBJ2-3
TGTGCCAGCAGCGACCGACAGGGCGCAGATACGCAGTATTTT
CASSDRQGADTQYF
>TRBV10-2|-|12|-|TRBJ1-1
TGCGCCAGCGGCCAGGGAAACACTGAAGCTTTCTTT
CASGQGNTEAFF
>TRBV3-1/TRBV3-2|-|16|-|TRBJ2-6
TGTGCCAGCACCCCGGGGGGCTACTCTGGGGCCAACGTCCTGACTTTC
CASTPGGYSGANVLTF
>TRBV5-6|-|13|TRBD1|TRBJ2-5
TGTGCCAGCAGCGTGGACAGGGGCGAGACCCAGTACTTC
CASSVDRGETQYF
>TRBV7-2|once|15|TRBD1|TRBJ1-6
TGTGCCAGCAGCTTACAGGGGGCCCATAATTCACCCCTCCACTTT
CASSLQGAHNSPLHF
>TRBV7-2|-|13|-|TRBJ2-5
TGTGCCAGCAGCTTGGGGCTCAGGGAGACCCAGTACTTC
CASSLGLRETQYF
>TRBV28|-|15|-|TRBJ1-3
TGTGCCAGCAGTTTTTATGGGGAGTATGGAAACACCATATATTTT
CASSFYGEYGNTIYF
>TRBV6-5|once|13|-|TRBJ1-5
TGTGCCAGCAGGGGAGGGACCTATCAGCCCCAGCATTTT
CASRGGTYQPQHF
>TRBV3-1/TRBV3-2|-|15|TRBD1|TRBJ1-2
TGTGCCAGCAGCCAAACCGGGACAGGGGGAGCTGGCTACACCTTC
CASSQTGTGGAGYTF
>TRBV2|many|14|-|TRBJ1-1
TGTGCCAGCAGAGCCTCCGAAATGTTGAGTGAAGCTTTCTTT
CASRASEMLSEAFF
>TRBV4-3|-|18|TRBD2|TRBJ2-2
TGCGCCAGCAGCCAAGATATTGGACTAGCGGATAACACCGGGGAGCTGTTTTTT
CASSQDIGLADNTGELFF
>TRBV5-4|-|14|TRBD1|TRBJ2-4
TGTGCCAGCAGCCAACAGGGGTCCAAAAACATTCAGTACTTC
CASSQQGSKNIQYF
>TRBV2|-|16|TRBD1|TRBJ1-5
TGTGCCAGCAGTGGGTTTAGGACAGGGGTCGATCAGCCCCAGCATTTT
CASSGFRTGVDQPQHF
>TRBV2|-|15|-|TRBJ2-5
TGTGCCAGCAGTAACCGAGGGACGGGGGTCCGGACCCAGTACTTC
CASSNRGTGVRTQYF
>TRBV2|-|13|-|TRBJ1-2
TGTGCCAGCACTTCCAGGGATCGATATGGCTACACCTTC
CASTSRDRYGYTF
>TRBV4-2|-|13|-|TRBJ1-1
TGTGCCAGCAGCCAAGCGGGGTTGCATGAAGCTTTCTTT
CASSQAGLHEAFF
>TRBV5-8|few|15|-|TRBJ1-3
TGTGCCAGCAGCTCGAGACAGGACAATAGAAACACCATATATTTT
CASSSRQDNRNTIYF
>TRBV10-3|-|17|TRBD2|TRBJ2-5
TGTGCCATCAGTGAGTCGACTCGGGCTAGCGGGTCCGAGACCCAGTACTTC
CAISESTRASGSETQYF
>TRBV11-1|-|14|-|TRBJ2-2
TGTGCCAGCAGCAAGGGGCCAAACACCGGGGAGCTGTTTTTT
CASSKGPNTGELFF
>TRBV24-1|-|12|TRBD1|TRBJ1-5
TGTGCCACCGGGGACAGGGGTCAGCCCCAGCATTTT
CATGDRGQPQHF
>TRBV15|once|14|-|TRBJ1-2
TGTGCCACCAGCTACCGGGACACTGCTAGGGGCTACACCTTC
CATSYRDTARGYTF
>TRBV4-2|-|17|-|TRBJ1-2
TGTGCCAGCAGCCAAGCAGATACCAGGGAATCGACTGCTGGCTACACCTTC
CASSQADTRESTAGYTF
>TRBV27|few|15|TRBD1|TRBJ1-6
TGTGCCAGCAGTCCGACCCGGGACAGAAATTCACCCCTCCACTTT
CASSPTRDRNSPLHF
>TRBV6-5|-|13|TRBD2|TRBJ2-1
TGTGCCAGTCATAGCGGGGCCTACAATGAGCAGTTCTTC
CASHSGAYNEQFF
>TRBV7-2|-|15|-|TRBJ1-2
TGTGCCAGCAGCTTATGGGAGGGCTCCAACTTTGGCTACACCTTC
CASSLWEGSNFGYTF
>TRBV6-2/TRBV6-3|-|15|TRBD1|TRBJ2-7
TGTGCCAGCAGTTCCCAGTCCGGGACAGCCTACGAGCAGTACTTC
CASSSQSGTAYEQYF
>TRBV24-1|few|13|-|TRBJ2-1
TGTGCCACCGCCCCCAGCGCCTACAATGAGCAGTTCTTC
CATAPSAYNEQFF
>TRBV6-2/TRBV6-3|-|20|TRBD1|TRBJ2-1
TGTGCCAGCAGTTCATTAACCGGGACAGGGGGCGTAAGGTCCTACAATGAGCAGTTCTTC
CASSSLTGTGGVRSYNEQFF
>TRBV27|-|19|TRBD2|TRBJ2-1
TGTGCCAGCAGTCCTTTCCCCTATGTACCTAGCGGGGGGGACAATGAGCAGTTCTTC
CASSPFPYVPSGGDNEQFF
>TRBV9|-|14|-|TRBJ2-5
TGTGCCAGCAGCGTACGGGGTCTCCAAGAGACCCAGTACTTC
CASSVRGLQETQYF
>TRBV7-9|-|15|TRBD1|TRBJ1-6
TGTGCCAGCAGCTTAGAGGGGGCCAGAAATTCACCCCTCCACTTT
CASSLEGARNSPLHF
>TRBV7-2|-|17|TRBD2|TRBJ2-5
TGTGCCAGCAGCCTGGGGACTAGCGGGGGGGCTTTAAAGACCCAGTACTTC
CASSLGTSGGALKTQYF
>TRBV27|-|13|-|TRBJ1-1
TGTGCCAGCAGTTATACACAGAACACTGAAGCTTTCTTT
CASSYTQNTEAFF
>TRBV6-5|-|14|-|TRBJ1-1
TGTGCCAGCAGTTACCTCGACAGGAACACTGAAGCTTTCTTT
CASSYLDRNTEAFF
>TRBV7-2|-|14|-|TRBJ2-3
TGTGCCTCCTCGACCCGGGGTAGCGTGGATACGCAGTATTTT
CASSTRGSVDTQYF
>TRBV7-7|-|16|-|TRBJ1-6
TGTGCCAGCAGCTCGAGACTGAGCTCCTATAATTCACCCCTCCACTTT
CASSSRLSSYNSPLHF
>TRBV30|few|12|-|TRBJ2-3
TGTGCCTGGAGCGCCTCAGAGCGTAGGCAGTATTTT
CAWSASERRQYF
>TRBV28|-|12|-|TRBJ2-7
TGTGCCAGCAGGATTAGTGGCGGCGAGCAGTACTTC
CASRISGGEQYF
>TRBV18|once|14|-|TRBJ1-2
TGTGCCAGCTCACCCAGGGGATTGGACTATGGCTACACCTTC
CASSPRGLDYGYTF
>TRBV2|-|12|TRBD1|TRBJ1-1
TGTGCCAGCAGGGGACAGGGAACTGAAGCTTTCTTT
CASRGQGTEAFF
>TRBV6-5|-|14|-|TRBJ1-6
TGTGCCAGCAGTTACGAACTCCTAAATTCACCCCTCCACTTT
CASSYELLNSPLHF